This note documents a single TCR beta chain sequence. The antigen is not known. The PCR employed 60 Vbeta primers together with 13 Jbeta primers. The method was immunoSEQ multiplex PCR; TCRdb's version includes in-frame clones alone and lacks a portion of them. Its table lists about 100,000 clones. This sample was taken from a study of cytomegalovirus exposure and HLA in healthy donors. Regarding the study as a whole: Analysis performed later showed TCR beta chains linked to HLA being more clonally expanded than equally common others. Excluded were some V segments that proved indistinguishable, including TRBV6-2 and TRBV6-3. TCR beta V- and J-gene trimming was later associated with a missense DCLRE1C variant. Confirmation in vitro established that a few CMV-associated chains were specific for CMV antigens.

V lost 3 bases and J lost 9; bases outside the gene matches: 7. The CDR3 consists of 15 residues. Per the germline V gene, CDR1 is KGHSH and CDR2 is LQKENI. The V call is TRBV18, the J call TRBJ2-1, with 11 bases fitting TRBD1. Sequencing was done on a sample of PBMCs. This sequence originates from a man in his fifties in good health and CMV-seronegative. DNA for the CDR3: TGTGCCAGCTCACCGGACAGGGGGCCGTCGGTTGAGCAGTTCTTC. Translation: CASSPDRGPSVEQFF.